The 7 T cell receptor beta chains given below trace back to one sample, sequenced in a study of cytomegalovirus exposure and HLA in healthy donors. The PCR ran on 60 Vbeta and 13 Jbeta primers. The protocol was immunoSEQ multiplex PCR, while the TCRdb copy is restricted to in-frame clones and leaves out a portion. The sample has under 150,000 clones, roughly four fifths seen once. Sample: PBMCs. The source of these receptors is a woman in her thirties or forties in good health and CMV-seropositive.

The chain couples TRBV5-1 to TRBJ2-2; 10 bases fit TRBD1. CDR1 is SGHRS, CDR2 YFSETQ, per germline. With V trimmed by 3 bases and J by 7 bases, 9 bases remained unmatched. CDR3 size: 16 residues. The CDR3 nucleotides read TGCGCCAGCAGCTCAACCGGGACAGGGGAATACGGGGAGCTGTTTTTT. Protein: CASSSTGTGEYGELFF.

The V gene is TRBV7-3, the J gene TRBJ1-1; D ambiguous. The V end lost 5 bases, the J end lost 1 base, and 14 bases lay between the germline ends. The CDR3 is 15 amino acids. CDR1 is SGHTA and CDR2 is FQGTGA in the germline V gene. CDR3 sequence: CASSPNGQGNTEAFF. DNA of the CDR3: TGTGCCAGCAGCCCCAATGGGCAAGGGAACACTGAAGCTTTCTTT. Supplemented by reference TRBV7-3 and TRBJ1-1, the full variable domain reads GAGVSQTPSNKVTEKGKYVELRCDPISGHTALYWYRQSLGQGPEFLIYFQGTGAADDSGLPNDRFFAVRPEGSVSTLKIQRTERGDSAVYLCASSPNGQGNTEAFFGQGTRLTVV.

The chain links TRBV5-1 to TRBJ2-7, with D possibly TRBD1 on 6 matching bases. V gave up 3 bases and J gave up 7 bases, with 14 bases separating them. The CDR3 has 13 amino acids. CDR1 is SGHRS, CDR2 YFSETQ, per germline. The CDR3 DNA sequence: TGCGCCAGCAGCTCCCAGACAGGAAATGAGCAGTACTTC. Encoded protein: CASSSQTGNEQYF.

This rearrangement joins TRBV7-9 to TRBJ2-7, with 8 bases matching TRBD1. J lost 3 bases, V lost 5 bases, and 3 bases had no gene match. This CDR3 contains 13 residues. Germline V gene lookup returns CDR1 SEHNR and CDR2 FQNEAQ (reference sequence). The CDR3, as DNA: TGTGCCAGCAGCCTTGACAGGGGCTACGAGCAGTACTTC. Translation gives CASSLDRGYEQYF.

The chain links TRBV7-9 to TRBJ2-5; 7 bases fit TRBD1. This CDR3 contains 14 residues. Per the germline V gene, CDR1 is SEHNR and CDR2 is FQNEAQ (reference sequence). V lost 4 bases, J lost 3 bases, and 5 bases stayed unmatched. CDR3 nucleotides: TGTGCCAGCAGCTCCTGGGACAGAAAAGAGACCCAGTACTTC. It specifies CASSSWDRKETQYF.

V and J are TRBV5-6 and TRBJ2-5; D is possibly TRBD2 (5 bases). V lost 1 base and J lost 5, with 15 bases in between. Germline CDR1 SGHDT, CDR2 YYEEEE. This CDR3 region has 15 residues. The CDR3 DNA is TGTGCCAGCAGCTTGACGGGGTTGGCGATGGAGACCCAGTACTTC. It is translated as CASSLTGLAMETQYF.

The chain uses TRBV28 and TRBJ1-5; tentative D call: TRBD1 (6 bases). Germline V gives CDR1 MDHEN, CDR2 SYDVKM. The CDR3 spans 17 residues. V lost 6 bases to trimming and J lost 0 bases, with 18 bases between them. Here the CDR3 reads CASRGEGEANSNQPQHF. CDR3 DNA: TGTGCCAGCAGGGGGGAGGGGGAAGCTAATAGCAATCAGCCCCAGCATTTT.